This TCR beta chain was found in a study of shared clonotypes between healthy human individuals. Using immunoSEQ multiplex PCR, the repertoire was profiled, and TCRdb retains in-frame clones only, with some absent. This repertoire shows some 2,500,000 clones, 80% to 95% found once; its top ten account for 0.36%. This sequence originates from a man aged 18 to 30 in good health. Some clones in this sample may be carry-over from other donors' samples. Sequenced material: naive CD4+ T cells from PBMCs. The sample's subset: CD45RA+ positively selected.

CDR3 bases: TGTGCCAGCTCACCAAAGGAGACAGATACGCAGTATTTT. Its translation is CASSPKETDTQYF. This chain uses TRBV18 with TRBJ2-3; D is ambiguous. There are 13 residues in the CDR3. CDR1 is KGHSH, CDR2 LQKENI, per germline. Trimming removed 2 bases at V and 3 bases at J, with 6 bases between. Using reference TRBV18 and TRBJ2-3 for the parts outside the CDR3, the full variable domain is NAGVMQNPRHLVRRRGQEARLRCSPMKGHSHVYWYRQLPEEGLKFMVYLQKENIIDESGMPKERFSAEFPKEGPSILRIQQVVRGDSAAYFCASSPKETDTQYFGPGTRLTVL.